This T cell receptor (beta chain) was documented in a study of T cells in Graves' hyperthyroidism and ophthalmopathy (dated by TCRdb to 2018 to 2020). The study in broad terms: Peripheral blood was sampled at the time of initial diagnosis, prior to any treatment. For training and testing, the roughly 97 patients in the discovery cohort were randomly divided in a 7:3 ratio. Following sampling, methimazole starting at 30 mg daily was given to hyperthyroidism patients, and high-dose intravenous methylprednisolone was given to ophthalmopathy patients. Whether ophthalmopathy could be predicted prospectively was tested in an independent validation cohort made up of under 20 hyperthyroidism patients plus 17 patients who later progressed to ophthalmopathy. A discovery cohort of about a hundred patients, fewer than 50 with Graves' ophthalmopathy and 57 with stable Graves' hyperthyroidism, was used to find distinguishing TCR V-J signatures. According to the paper, TCR Vbeta CDR3 sequencing was carried out on over 130 peripheral blood samples, which came from under 50 ophthalmopathy, around 75 hyperthyroidism and roughly 17 progressor patients. In addition, the study compared T-cell repertoires in thyroid tissue and in blood from roughly 6 Graves' hyperthyroidism patients. Study-wide conclusions, independent of this receptor: Sample size was not statistically predetermined, and investigators were not blinded to group allocation. In validation, the model predicted progression to ophthalmopathy a median of roughly 6.2 months before onset, with 65% to 71% sensitivity and around 76% specificity. Ophthalmopathy was separated from stable hyperthyroidism by a 13 V-J signature model, with 85% to 90% sensitivity and about 81% specificity obtained in cross-validation and 80%/75% obtained in testing. Most expanded thyroid clonotypes (frequency above 0.001) were also found in blood, which suggests that blood repertoires may mirror thyroid immune responses.

This clonotype has a handful of counts. The antigen this receptor binds is unknown. Per-base qualities were not stored, and no clone one base away is much larger. The TCR beta CDR3 regions were amplified from the RNA transcripts. The TCR CDR3 was subjected to a first round of RT-PCR using the HTBI primer set and the Qiagen OneStep RT-PCR kit. The libraries were constructed in a second round of multiplex PCR and then size-selected and purified. The libraries were sequenced on an Illumina HiSeq2000 using paired-end 100 bp reads. The published analysis was carried out like this. SOAPnuke was used to process the raw data, removing reads that contained adapters or uncalled bases, had a mean Phred below 15, or lacked an exact match to the constant primer or identifier. High-quality paired reads were merged using COPE v1.2.5, and each unique nucleotide sequence was defined as a clonotype. MiTCR v1.1 was used to align the clonotypes against IMGT TRBV, TRBD and TRBJ reference segments. Analysis was restricted to V-J combinations with a frequency above 0.0001, which covered 99.2% of repertoires. The TCS score was defined as the ratio of F50 (clonal expansion) to E x V (chaos), calculated using BLOSUM62-based TCRdist between CDR3 peptides within each V-J. Welch's t-statistics and random forest reduced around 550 V-J features to 13, which were used in a naive Bayes classifier (R e1071). TCRdb reran the public reads through fastp at Q25 and MiXCR, keeping productive beta chains. Each record represents a unique CDR3 protein, reported with the most common genes and DNA among its rows. Here the V and J calls rest on TCRdb's processing, not on the authors' analysis. This sample holds about 300,000 distinct CDR3 sequences; 15% to 20% were observed only once. Less than 40% of the sample lies in the top ten.

The germline V gene yields SQVTM for CDR1 and ANQGSEA for CDR2. V is reduced by 4 bases and J by 2 bases, leaving a spacing of 12 bases between them. There are 13 amino acids in the CDR3, from cysteine to phenylalanine inclusive. Only CDR3 DNA remains: 39 bases, in frame from the first base. In the ophthalmopathy patients, disease was moderately to severely active, with a Clinical Activity Score of 3 or more, a NOSPECS grade of 4 or more, and a duration of less than 3 months. The study excluded patients with uncontrolled infections, other autoimmune diseases, pregnancy or lactation. Clinical symptoms, serum thyroxine and TRAb, thyroid ultrasound, and orbital computed tomography formed the basis for the diagnoses. PBMCs were separated from 10 ml of fresh peripheral blood using Ficoll-Paque density gradient centrifugation. Trizol reagent was used to extract total RNA, and RNA quality was then checked on an Agilent 2100 Bioanalyzer.

The source of this sequence is a man aged 50 or older with Graves' ophthalmopathy. The chain uses TRBV29-1 and TRBJ2-7, with TRBD1 perhaps the D gene, on 7 matching bases. Sequenced input: blood. The nucleotide sequence is TGCAGCGTTGTTGGCGGGACAGCCTACGAGCAGTACTTC. Translated, this gives CSVVGGTAYEQYF.